These T cell receptor beta chains were read from a single sample in a study of CD8+ T cells in alopecia areata. Sequencing used immunoSEQ multiplex PCR; TCRdb keeps in-frame clones, though not all of them. Of approximately 210,000 clones listed, around 66% are singletons. Material: CD4+ T cells sorted from blood, obtained at week 4, from a patient treated with tofacitinib. The origin of the receptors is a human donor with alopecia areata. Both conserved end residues are part of each CDR3. The D gene is left open where the match is weak. Size tells how often a clone was seen (once, few, many) or the class of an expanded clone, and some rows leave it out.

j_call: TRBJ2-5; clone_size: few; d_call: -; v_call: TRBV29-1; cdr3_aa: CSVTGINQETQYF; cdr3_nt: TGCAGCGTGACAGGAATCAACCAAGAGACCCAGTACTTC
j_call: TRBJ1-5; clone_size: few; d_call: -; v_call: TRBV6-5; cdr3_aa: CASSLLRGGNQPQHF; cdr3_nt: TGTGCCAGCAGTTTACTAAGGGGGGGCAATCAGCCCCAGCATTTT
j_call: TRBJ2-5; clone_size: -; d_call: TRBD1; v_call: TRBV7-2; cdr3_aa: CASSLYQGARETQYF; cdr3_nt: TGTGCCAGCAGCTTATATCAGGGGGCCAGGGAGACCCAGTACTTC
j_call: TRBJ2-5; clone_size: -; d_call: TRBD2; v_call: TRBV9; cdr3_aa: CASSVRLAGAEETQYF; cdr3_nt: TGTGCCAGCAGCGTGAGACTAGCGGGGGCCGAAGAGACCCAGTACTTC
j_call: TRBJ2-5; clone_size: few; d_call: TRBD2; v_call: TRBV5-1; cdr3_aa: CASSLDEASGGETQYF; cdr3_nt: TGCGCCAGCAGCTTGGACGAAGCTAGCGGGGGAGAGACCCAGTACTTC
j_call: TRBJ1-6; clone_size: -; d_call: TRBD1; v_call: TRBV11-3; cdr3_aa: CASTQGGTNSPLHF; cdr3_nt: TGTGCCAGCACCCAGGGGGGGACTAATTCACCCCTCCACTTT
j_call: TRBJ2-4; clone_size: -; d_call: -; v_call: TRBV27; cdr3_aa: CASSPQTGREKYF; cdr3_nt: TGTGCCAGCAGTCCCCAGACAGGCAGGGAAAAGTACTTC
j_call: TRBJ2-5; clone_size: -; d_call: -; v_call: TRBV5-1; cdr3_aa: CASSSGEPGKETQYF; cdr3_nt: TGCGCCAGCAGCTCGGGGGAACCGGGGAAAGAGACCCAGTACTTC
j_call: TRBJ1-2; clone_size: -; d_call: TRBD1; v_call: TRBV29-1; cdr3_aa: CSVVGQGTNYGYTF; cdr3_nt: TGCAGCGTTGTGGGACAGGGAACTAACTATGGCTACACCTTC
j_call: TRBJ2-5; clone_size: -; d_call: -; v_call: TRBV29-1; cdr3_aa: CSVGDGQETQYF; cdr3_nt: TGCAGCGTTGGAGACGGGCAAGAGACCCAGTACTTC
j_call: TRBJ2-3; clone_size: -; d_call: TRBD1; v_call: TRBV29-1; cdr3_aa: CSATGARDTQYF; cdr3_nt: TGCAGCGCGACAGGGGCGAGAGATACGCAGTATTTT
j_call: TRBJ1-6; clone_size: -; d_call: TRBD1; v_call: TRBV25-1; cdr3_aa: CASSAGQINSPLHF; cdr3_nt: TGTGCCAGCAGTGCGGGACAGATTAATTCACCCCTCCACTTT
j_call: TRBJ2-5; clone_size: -; d_call: TRBD2; v_call: TRBV5-1; cdr3_aa: CASSLAGTVQETQYF; cdr3_nt: TGCGCCAGCAGCCTAGCGGGGACAGTACAAGAGACCCAGTACTTC